What follows is one T cell receptor (beta chain) and its context. What it recognizes is unknown. Amplification used 60 Vbeta primers and 13 Jbeta primers. This table comes from immunoSEQ multiplex PCR, and its TCRdb copy is limited to in-frame clones, with some not included. The table shows some 160,000 clones, with around 77% occurring only once. The entry originates in a study of cytomegalovirus exposure and HLA in healthy donors. Study-level points and caveats: In a later analysis, most CMV-associated TCR beta chains appeared HLA-restricted. Three CMV-associated chains were confirmed in vitro to be specific for CMV antigens.

This CDR3 has 14 residues. V lost 6 bases, J lost 5 bases, and 8 bases stayed unmatched. CDR1 is MNHEY and CDR2 is SMNVEV in the germline V gene (reference sequence). Sequences were obtained from PBMCs. The sequence was obtained from a man in his 60s in good health and CMV-seronegative. V gene TRBV27 combines with J gene TRBJ1-2; 8 bases line up with TRBD1. For the CDR3, the DNA is TGTGCCAGCAGGGATCACGGACAGGGATATGGCTACACCTTC. It encodes CASRDHGQGYGYTF.